This T cell receptor beta chain was sequenced for a study of blood T cell repertoires in COVID-19. Study-wide background: COVID-19 samples, acute and convalescent, were from the United States, Italy and Spain. In each case, the material was cDNA or gDNA derived from T cells, B-cell-depleted T cells, or PBMCs.

This clone was picked up a small number of times. A COVID-19 case was met by exposed participants within 2 weeks before study entry. Libraries were prepared by immunoSEQ multiplex PCR; TCRdb keeps only in-frame clonotypes and omits some of them. The sample carries about 350,000 clones, almost 90% recorded once. The CDR3 has 15 residues. Germline V gene data show CDR1 as SGHKS and CDR2 as YYEKEE (reference sequence). Trimming removed 0 bases from V and 2 bases from J, with 12 bases in between. V is TRBV5-5 and J is TRBJ2-7, with unresolved D. The sequenced sample consisted of PBMCs or T cells enriched from blood (not recorded which). This TCR was recovered from a woman under 40 who had been exposed to COVID-19. The CDR3 spells CASSLATQATYEQYF. The DNA for the CDR3 is TGTGCCAGCAGCTTGGCCACTCAGGCTACCTACGAGCAGTACTTC.